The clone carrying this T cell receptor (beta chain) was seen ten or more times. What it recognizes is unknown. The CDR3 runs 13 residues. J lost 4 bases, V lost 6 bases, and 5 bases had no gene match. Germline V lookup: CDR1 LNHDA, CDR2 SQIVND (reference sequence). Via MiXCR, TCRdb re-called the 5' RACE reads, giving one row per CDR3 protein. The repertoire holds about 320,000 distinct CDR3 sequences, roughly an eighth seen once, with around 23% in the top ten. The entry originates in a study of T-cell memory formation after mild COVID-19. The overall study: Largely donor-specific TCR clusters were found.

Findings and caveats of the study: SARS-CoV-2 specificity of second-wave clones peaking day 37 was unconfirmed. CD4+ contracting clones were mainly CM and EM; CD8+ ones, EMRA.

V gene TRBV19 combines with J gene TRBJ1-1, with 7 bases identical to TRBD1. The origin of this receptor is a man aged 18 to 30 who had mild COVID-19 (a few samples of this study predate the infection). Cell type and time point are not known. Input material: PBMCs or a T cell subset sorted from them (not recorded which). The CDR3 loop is CASSPSGGTEAFF. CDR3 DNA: TGTGCCAGTAGCCCCTCAGGGGGCACTGAAGCTTTCTTT.